The present TCR beta chain was sequenced within a study of OX40 agonist ivuxolimab in advanced cancers. Notes on the study in general: At 0.1 to 3.0 mg/kg, CD4+ and CD8+ blood T cells expanded clonally by week 6.

With respect to this clone: Its cognate antigen is unknown.

Method: immunoSEQ multiplex PCR; TCRdb's copy keeps in-frame clones and lacks some. The sample consists of roughly 80,000 clones, 75% to 90% of them appearing once. Losses at the gene ends were 2 bases for V and 3 bases for J; bases not matched to a gene: 4. The germline V gene has CDR1 SGHTA and CDR2 FQGNSA. The CDR3 runs to 15 residues. The sequence derives from an adult with an advanced solid tumor such as melanoma, head and neck, liver or kidney cancer. Sequenced here: CD4+ or CD8+ T cells sorted from blood, sampled in a trial of the OX40 agonist ivuxolimab. The chain carries TRBV7-2 and TRBJ1-5; 7 bases map to TRBD1. The CDR3 DNA is TGTGCCAGCAGCTTACGGACAGGATCCAATCAGCCCCAGCATTTT. Translation gives CASSLRTGSNQPQHF.